The 24 T cell receptor beta chains given below trace back to one sample, sequenced in a study of shared T cell receptors in the human thymus. Method: immunoSEQ multiplex PCR; TCRdb's copy keeps in-frame clones and lacks some. Of about 500,000 clones detected, 70% to 80% appear once; the ten largest clones hold approximately 0.013%. These sequences were also reported in another study, on human thymus T cells.

The sequenced sample was thymocytes. The receptors shown here come from a boy in the first two years of life with a congenital heart defect.

The V gene is TRBV7-9, the J gene TRBJ1-1, with TRBD1 identical over 8 bases. V was pared by 7 bases and J by 11 bases, with 9 bases of the junction left unmatched. The length of the CDR3 is 12 residues. The germline gives CDR1 SEHNR, CDR2 FQNEAQ (reference sequence). CDR3 residues: CASTQGALWAFF. CDR3 coding DNA: TGTGCCAGCACCCAGGGGGCCCTATGGGCTTTCTTT.

V is TRBV7-9 and J is TRBJ1-4, with D maybe TRBD1 (6 bases). Germline V CDR1 and CDR2: SEHNR, FQNEAQ (reference sequence). The CDR3 runs to 17 residues. V lost 4 bases and J 3 bases, leaving 18 bases between the germline ends. CDR3 amino acids: CASSSSIPSGANEKLFF. CDR3 DNA sequence: TGTGCCAGCAGCTCATCGATCCCTTCAGGGGCTAATGAAAAACTGTTTTTT.

V and J are TRBV4-2 and TRBJ1-1; the D gene is possibly TRBD1 (6 bases). With 4 bases removed from V and 1 base from J, the gap between germline ends came to 13 bases. This CDR3 spans 15 amino acids. Germline V gene sequence: CDR1 LGHNA, CDR2 YNFKEQ. This CDR3 reads CASSPVRGTNTEAFF. In nucleotides, the CDR3 is TGTGCCAGCAGCCCGGTGAGGGGGACGAACACTGAAGCTTTCTTT.

The rearrangement joins TRBV2 to TRBJ1-5, with D possibly matching TRBD1 (6 bases). The germline V gene encodes CDR1 SNHLY and CDR2 FYNNEI. CDR3 length equals 15 residues. V was trimmed by 1 base and J by 5 bases, leaving 12 bases between them. Here the CDR3 reads CASSEVSGVHQPQHF. CDR3 nucleotide sequence: TGTGCCAGCAGTGAAGTCTCAGGGGTTCATCAGCCCCAGCATTTT. Full variable domain (rest looked up from reference TRBV2 and TRBJ1-5): EPEVTQTPSHQVTQMGQEVILRCVPISNHLYFYWYRQILGQKVEFLVSFYNNEISEKSEIFDDQFSVERPDGSNFTLKIRSTKLEDSAMYFCASSEVSGVHQPQHFGDGTRLSIL.

The genes are TRBV7-9 and TRBJ1-3, with 10 bases identical to TRBD1. Germline values: CDR1 SEHNR, CDR2 FQNEAQ (reference sequence). The trim removed 3 bases at V and 0 bases at J, leaving 5 bases unmatched. This CDR3 has 17 residues. The CDR3 DNA sequence: TGTGCCAGCAGCTTGCTGAGGACAGGGGGCTCTGGAAACACCATATATTTT. Its translation: CASSLLRTGGSGNTIYF.

This chain links TRBV15 with TRBJ2-1; TRBD2 is a possible D gene (6 bases). The CDR3 runs 14 residues. Germline CDR1 LNHNV, CDR2 YYDKDF (reference sequence). Trimming removed 1 base from V and 10 bases from J, with 14 bases in between. CDR3 nucleotide sequence: TGTGCCACCAGCAGAGTAGGGTACGCGGGAGAGCAGTTCTTC. Translated: CATSRVGYAGEQFF.

The V call is TRBV18, the J call TRBJ2-2, with D perhaps matching TRBD2 (5 bases). The length of the CDR3 is 16 residues. CDR1 is KGHSH and CDR2 is LQKENI in the germline V gene. The V and J ends lost 2 bases and 3 bases respectively, with 13 bases between them. The chain's CDR3 is CASSPSTRTYTGELFF. In nucleotides, the CDR3 is TGTGCCAGCTCACCATCGACGAGGACTTACACCGGGGAGCTGTTTTTT.

The chain couples TRBV27 to TRBJ1-4; possible D gene TRBD1, 6 bases. The length of the CDR3 is 20 residues. Trimming cost V 3 bases and J 0 bases, with 23 bases left between them. Germline CDR1 is MNHEY and CDR2 is SMNVEV (reference sequence). This CDR3 is CASSLRGLAGFNSTNEKLFF. As DNA, the CDR3 is TGTGCCAGCAGTTTGAGGGGGTTGGCAGGATTTAATTCAACTAATGAAAAACTGTTTTTT.

V usage is TRBV6-5 and J usage is TRBJ2-7, with 10 bases matching TRBD2. This CDR3 region has 15 residues. V dropped 4 bases and J dropped 3; count of bases not matched to a gene: 6. CDR1 and CDR2 from the germline V gene are MNHEY and SVGAGI. CDR3 DNA: TGTGCCAGCAGTTCGACTAGCGGGTCCCTCTACGAGCAGTACTTC. Translation: CASSSTSGSLYEQYF.

The rearrangement joins TRBV27 to TRBJ2-1, with D uncertain. Trimming stripped 7 bases from V and 8 bases from J, with 9 bases between. Germline V gene lookup returns CDR1 MNHEY and CDR2 SMNVEV (reference sequence). The CDR3 is 11 residues long. CDR3 amino acids: CASKTFDEQFF. The CDR3 coding sequence is TGTGCCAGCAAAACATTCGATGAGCAGTTCTTC.

The J gene is TRBJ1-4, the V gene TRBV5-1, with no clear D. This CDR3 contains 12 residues. Germline V gives CDR1 SGHRS, CDR2 YFSETQ. V dropped 6 bases and J dropped 8 bases, with 11 bases sitting between them. CDR3 DNA sequence: TGCGCCAGCAAAGGGAGGCGAGAAAAACTGTTTTTT. Protein sequence: CASKGRREKLFF.

This clone was picked up one time. The J gene is TRBJ2-7, the V gene TRBV7-2; possibly TRBD1 for D (6 bases). Deletions cut 5 bases from V and 4 bases from J, with 21 bases between. Germline V gene lookup returns CDR1 SGHTA and CDR2 FQGNSA. The CDR3 loop spans 16 amino acids. DNA of the CDR3: TGTGCCAGCAGCCCCCAGGTTGATGGGGGCTTTTACGAGCAGTACTTC. This encodes CASSPQVDGGFYEQYF.

The sample holds a few counts of this clone. The CDR3 DNA reads TGTGCCAGCAGCCAGAAGCCGGCTAGCGGGAGTACCCATGAGCAGTTCTTC. This gives the protein CASSQKPASGSTHEQFF. This rearrangement joins TRBV14 to TRBJ2-1, with 10 bases that match TRBD2. The CDR3 is 17 residues long. V gave up 3 bases and J gave up 8 bases; unmatched junction bases: 13. Germline CDR1 reads SGHDN; CDR2 reads FVKESK.

The genes are TRBV7-6 and TRBJ1-1; D unclear. The V and J ends lost 3 bases and 12 bases respectively, with 11 bases between them. The germline V gene encodes CDR1 SGHVS and CDR2 FNYEAQ. CDR3 length: 11 amino acids. The CDR3 loop reads CASSFGKRTFF. The CDR3 DNA follows: TGTGCCAGCAGCTTCGGGAAGAGAACTTTCTTT.

This chain connects TRBV18 to TRBJ2-5; possible D gene TRBD2, 5 bases. The CDR3 length is 13 residues. In germline, CDR1 is KGHSH, CDR2 LQKENI. The V gene lost 3 bases and the J gene lost 3 bases, with 8 bases spanning the gap. CDR3 sequence (DNA): TGTGCCAGCTCACCCCGGGGAGAAGAGACCCAGTACTTC. Translating gives CASSPRGEETQYF.

This chain connects TRBV9 to TRBJ2-2; TRBD1 matches at 10 bases. Germline CDR1 reads SGDLS; CDR2 reads YYNGEE. The CDR3 has 16 amino acids. The V segment lost 3 bases and the J segment 0 bases; nucleotides outside the gene matches: 2. CDR3 nucleotide sequence: TGTGCCAGCAGCGCTGGGACAGGGGCGAACACCGGGGAGCTGTTTTTT. Translation: CASSAGTGANTGELFF.

The V gene is TRBV5-5, the J gene TRBJ2-1, with TRBD2 as a possible D gene (5 bases). The CDR3 runs 16 residues. Deletions cut 3 bases from V and 0 bases from J, with 13 bases between. From germline, CDR1 is SGHKS and CDR2 YYEKEE (reference sequence). The CDR3 DNA is TGTGCCAGCAGCTCCATGGCTAGCCCCTCCTACAATGAGCAGTTCTTC. Its translation is CASSSMASPSYNEQFF.

The chain uses TRBV19 and TRBJ1-5; a weak D match, TRBD1 (6 bases). V gave up 5 bases and J gave up 1 base, with 15 bases separating them. The CDR3 consists of 16 residues. Germline loops: CDR1 LNHDA, CDR2 SQIVND (reference sequence). CDR3 DNA: TGTGCCAGTAGTGTGTTACAGGGTGGGAGCAATCAGCCCCAGCATTTT. Its translation is CASSVLQGGSNQPQHF.

V usage is TRBV5-6 and J usage is TRBJ2-1; tentatively, D is TRBD2 (5 bases). With 2 bases removed from V and 8 bases from J, the gap between germline ends came to 17 bases. The V gene's germline CDR1 is SGHDT and CDR2 YYEEEE. CDR3 length: 15 amino acids. This CDR3 is CASSFGGRYEDEQFF. The CDR3, as DNA: TGTGCCAGCAGCTTCGGTGGGAGATATGAGGATGAGCAGTTCTTC.

This sequence joins TRBV9 and TRBJ2-3; 9 bases map to TRBD2. This CDR3 has 15 amino acids. Trimming removed 0 bases from V and 3 bases from J; junction bases left unmatched: 2. Germline V gives CDR1 SGDLS, CDR2 YYNGEE. This CDR3 is CASSVVAGVTDTQYF. CDR3 bases: TGTGCCAGCAGCGTAGTAGCGGGAGTTACAGATACGCAGTATTTT.

This chain uses TRBV4-3 with TRBJ2-3; 12 positions agree with TRBD2. CDR1 LGHNA and CDR2 YSLEER come from the germline V gene. CDR3 length: 20 residues. Trimming cost V 0 bases and J 3 bases; bases outside gene matches: 13. The chain's CDR3 is CASSQDCRCLAGGLTDTQYF. CDR3 nucleotide sequence: TGCGCCAGCAGCCAAGATTGTAGATGCCTAGCGGGAGGGTTGACAGATACGCAGTATTTT.

The chain employs TRBV21-1 and TRBJ2-2; the D call TRBD1 from the table was never checked on the DNA. TRBV21-1 is reported as a pseudogene. The CDR3 loop spans 17 amino acids. CDR3 sequence: CASSKSGDRGPIGELFF. CDR3 DNA sequence: TGTGCCAGCAGCAAATCGGGGGACAGGGGGCCGATCGGGGAGCTGTTTTTT.

This clone was counted once. The chain combines TRBV19 with TRBJ2-7, with TRBD2 matching over 9 bases. The junction had 7 bases not matched to a gene; V was cut back by 5 bases and J by 2 bases. Germline V gives CDR1 LNHDA, CDR2 SQIVND (reference sequence). This CDR3 is built from 15 residues. CDR3: CASSAAGGSPYEQYF. The DNA of the CDR3 is TGTGCCAGTAGTGCGGCGGGAGGGAGCCCCTACGAGCAGTACTTC.

This rearrangement joins TRBV4-3 to TRBJ1-2, with D hard to call. The CDR3 is made up of 15 amino acids. CDR1 LGHNA and CDR2 YSLEER come from the germline V gene. V was clipped by 0 bases and J by 4 bases, with 12 bases between them. In DNA form, the CDR3 reads TGCGCCAGCAGCCAAGAGCGACATTCCGTCTATGGCTACACCTTC. Protein: CASSQERHSVYGYTF.